This T cell receptor (beta chain) was observed in a study of blood T cell repertoires in COVID-19 (dated by TCRdb to 2020 to 2021). Describing the broader study: Samples covering the acute and convalescent phases of COVID-19 were provided by collaborators in the United States, Italy and Spain. Samples came from the ongoing ImmuneRACE study (first 160 participants) plus 1,254 subjects from 6 global collaborators. A de-identified subject ID, COVID-19 status, age in years and sex were almost always included in the sample metadata. Subjects who had been exposed to COVID-19, were actively infected with it, or had recovered from it provided the deeply sampled blood TCRbeta repertoires that made up the dataset. The repertoires were released in a freely available public database meant as a resource for research on the immune response to SARS-CoV-2. The prospective study material was composed of cDNA or gDNA derived from T cells, B-cell-depleted T cells, or PBMCs. Where available, HLA class I and class II types were obtained from metadata supplied by the sample provider rather than from assay-based typing.

Comment on this clone: This receptor's antigen is unknown. Per-nucleotide qualities are absent, and no much larger clonotype sits a single base away.

Including the terminal cysteine and phenylalanine, the CDR3 comprises 12 residues. CDR3 DNA is the only sequence kept; it has 36 bases, read in frame from the first base. Looking up the germline V gene (reference sequence) yields CDR1 LGHDT and CDR2 YNNKEL. The junction shows trimming of 1 base on V and 5 bases on J, plus 4 bases between the germline ends. Study-wide findings and limitations: How much clinical and demographic metadata was included differed by source and by participant, and the metadata was provided uncurated.

The immunoSEQ Assay, a bias-controlled multiplex PCR, was used to amplify TCRbeta CDR3 regions from genomic DNA. The study's own analysis went as follows. The number of nucleated cells in each sample was estimated from the amplification of reference gene primers within the assay. To quantify the absolute abundance of each unique TCRbeta CDR3 rearrangement, sequence reads were collapsed and filtered. For each sample, productive Simpson clonality was calculated by taking the square root of Simpson's diversity index across productive rearrangements. Held by TCRdb, this immuneACCESS table contains in-frame sequences only and omits some clones. Under half of the omission traces to an unresolved V gene where checked; the cause of the rest is unknown. V, J and clone size derive from that table, while D and trimming were established from the DNA sequence. For this sample the table gives about 170,000 clones, of which about four fifths were detected only once. The ten largest clones represent around 19% of the sample.

A second Seattle source provided samples from volunteer blood donors who had recovered from COVID-19. The collaborating institutions used their own protocols to collect whole blood in K2EDTA tubes. Collaborator samples were shipped for TCRbeta analysis as frozen whole blood, isolated PBMCs, or DNA extracted from either sample type. Input material: peripheral blood. This receptor was obtained from a woman aged 70-85 years who had recovered from COVID-19. Recombination joined TRBV3-1 (or the pseudogene TRBV3-2) with TRBJ2-3; the D gene remains uncertain. CDR3 region: CASSQAGDTQYF. The nucleotide sequence reads TGTGCCAGCAGCCAAGCGGGAGATACGCAGTATTTT.